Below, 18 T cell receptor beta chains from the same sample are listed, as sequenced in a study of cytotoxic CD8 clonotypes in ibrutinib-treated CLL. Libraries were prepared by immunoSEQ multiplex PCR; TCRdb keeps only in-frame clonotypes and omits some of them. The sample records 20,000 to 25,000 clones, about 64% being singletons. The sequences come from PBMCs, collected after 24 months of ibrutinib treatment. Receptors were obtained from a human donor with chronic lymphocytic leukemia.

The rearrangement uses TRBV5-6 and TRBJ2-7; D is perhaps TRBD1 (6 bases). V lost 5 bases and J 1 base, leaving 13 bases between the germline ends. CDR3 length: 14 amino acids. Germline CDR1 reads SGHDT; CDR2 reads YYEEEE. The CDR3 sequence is CASSMRDISYEQYF. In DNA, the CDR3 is TGTGCCAGCAGTATGAGGGACATTTCCTACGAGCAGTACTTC.

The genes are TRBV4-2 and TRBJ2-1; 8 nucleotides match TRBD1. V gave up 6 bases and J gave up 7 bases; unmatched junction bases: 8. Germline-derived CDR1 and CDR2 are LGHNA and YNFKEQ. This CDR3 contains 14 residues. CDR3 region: CASREGQGWNEQFF. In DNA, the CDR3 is TGTGCCAGCAGAGAAGGACAGGGTTGGAATGAGCAGTTCTTC.

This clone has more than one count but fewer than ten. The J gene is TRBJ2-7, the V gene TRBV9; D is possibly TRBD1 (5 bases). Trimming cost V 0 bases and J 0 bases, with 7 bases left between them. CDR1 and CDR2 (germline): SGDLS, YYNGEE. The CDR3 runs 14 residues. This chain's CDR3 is CASSVGTNSYEQYF. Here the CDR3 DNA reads TGTGCCAGCAGCGTAGGGACAAACTCCTACGAGCAGTACTTC.

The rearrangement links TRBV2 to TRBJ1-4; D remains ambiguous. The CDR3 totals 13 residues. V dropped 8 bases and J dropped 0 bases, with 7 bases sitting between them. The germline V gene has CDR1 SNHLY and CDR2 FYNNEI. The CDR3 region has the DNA TGTGCCAGCCAGTCCACAACTAATGAAAAACTGTTTTTT. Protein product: CASQSTTNEKLFF.

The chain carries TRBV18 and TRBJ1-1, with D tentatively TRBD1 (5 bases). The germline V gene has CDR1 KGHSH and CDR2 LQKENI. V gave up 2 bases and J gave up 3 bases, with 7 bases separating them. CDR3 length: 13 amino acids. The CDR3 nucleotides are TGTGCCAGCTCACCAGGGGGGGACACTGAAGCTTTCTTT. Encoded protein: CASSPGGDTEAFF.

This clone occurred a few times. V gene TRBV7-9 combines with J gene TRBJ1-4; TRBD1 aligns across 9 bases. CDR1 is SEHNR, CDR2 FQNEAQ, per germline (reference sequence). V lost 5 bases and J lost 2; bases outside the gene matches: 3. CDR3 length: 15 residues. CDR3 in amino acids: CASSNDRGTNEKLFF. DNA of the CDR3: TGTGCCAGCAGCAATGACAGGGGGACTAATGAAAAACTGTTTTTT.

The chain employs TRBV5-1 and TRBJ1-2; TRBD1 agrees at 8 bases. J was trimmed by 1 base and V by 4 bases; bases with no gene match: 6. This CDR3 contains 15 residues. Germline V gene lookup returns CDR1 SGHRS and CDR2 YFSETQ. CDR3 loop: CASSLSGGGNYGYTF. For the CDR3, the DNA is TGCGCCAGCAGCCTTTCAGGGGGCGGTAACTATGGCTACACCTTC.

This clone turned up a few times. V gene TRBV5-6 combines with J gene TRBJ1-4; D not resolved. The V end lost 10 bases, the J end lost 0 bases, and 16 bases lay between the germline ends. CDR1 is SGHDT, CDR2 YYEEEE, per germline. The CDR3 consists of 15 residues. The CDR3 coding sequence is TGTGCCTCCGGGGTCCTTTCCGCAACTAATGAAAAACTGTTTTTT. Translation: CASGVLSATNEKLFF.

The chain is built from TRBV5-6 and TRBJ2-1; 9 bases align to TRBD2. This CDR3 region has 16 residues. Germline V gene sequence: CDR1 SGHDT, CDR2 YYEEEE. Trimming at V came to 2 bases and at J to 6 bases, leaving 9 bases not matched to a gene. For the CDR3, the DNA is TGTGCCAGCAGCTTCGTGCGAGCGGGGGGAACCAATGAGCAGTTCTTC. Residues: CASSFVRAGGTNEQFF.

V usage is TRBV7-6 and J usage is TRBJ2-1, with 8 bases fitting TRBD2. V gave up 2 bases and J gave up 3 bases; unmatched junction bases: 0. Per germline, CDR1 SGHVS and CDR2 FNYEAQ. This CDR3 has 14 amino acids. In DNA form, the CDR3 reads TGTGCCAGCAGCTTACGGGGGGGCTACAATGAGCAGTTCTTC. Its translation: CASSLRGGYNEQFF.

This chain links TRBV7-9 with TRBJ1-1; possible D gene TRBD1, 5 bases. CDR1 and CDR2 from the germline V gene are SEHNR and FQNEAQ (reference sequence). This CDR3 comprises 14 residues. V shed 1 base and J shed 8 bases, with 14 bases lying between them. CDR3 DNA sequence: TGTGCCAGCAGCTTAGGGGGACTGTTCCAAGAAGCTTTCTTT. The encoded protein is CASSLGGLFQEAFF.

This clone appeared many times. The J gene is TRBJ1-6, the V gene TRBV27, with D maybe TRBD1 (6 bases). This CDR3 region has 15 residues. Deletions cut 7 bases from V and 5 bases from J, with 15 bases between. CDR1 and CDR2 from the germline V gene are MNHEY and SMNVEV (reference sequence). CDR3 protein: CASKWGGLNNSPLHF. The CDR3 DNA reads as TGTGCCAGCAAGTGGGGGGGGCTAAATAATTCACCCCTCCACTTT.

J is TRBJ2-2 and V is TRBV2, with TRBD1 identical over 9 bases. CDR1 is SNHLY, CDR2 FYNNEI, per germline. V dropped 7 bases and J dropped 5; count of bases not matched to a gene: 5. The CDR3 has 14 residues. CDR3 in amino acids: CASIAQGATGELFF. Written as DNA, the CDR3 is TGTGCCAGCATAGCACAGGGGGCAACCGGGGAGCTGTTTTTT.

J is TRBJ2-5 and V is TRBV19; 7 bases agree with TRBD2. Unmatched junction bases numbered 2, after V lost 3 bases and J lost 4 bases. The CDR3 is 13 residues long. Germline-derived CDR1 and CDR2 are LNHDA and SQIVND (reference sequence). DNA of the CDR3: TGTGCCAGTAGTATCGGGGGGTCAGAGACCCAGTACTTC. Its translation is CASSIGGSETQYF.

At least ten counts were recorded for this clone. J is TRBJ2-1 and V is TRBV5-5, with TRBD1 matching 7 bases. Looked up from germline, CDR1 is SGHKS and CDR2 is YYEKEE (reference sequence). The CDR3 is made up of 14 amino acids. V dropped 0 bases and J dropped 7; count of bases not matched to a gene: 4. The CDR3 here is CASSLGDRLNEQFF. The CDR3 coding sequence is TGTGCCAGCAGCTTGGGGGACAGATTGAATGAGCAGTTCTTC.

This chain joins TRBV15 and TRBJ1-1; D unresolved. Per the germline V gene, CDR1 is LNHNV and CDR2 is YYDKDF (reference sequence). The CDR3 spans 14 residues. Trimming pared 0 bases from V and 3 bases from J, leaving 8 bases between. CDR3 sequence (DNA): TGTGCCACCAGCAGAGAGGGTGATGACACTGAAGCTTTCTTT. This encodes CATSREGDDTEAFF.

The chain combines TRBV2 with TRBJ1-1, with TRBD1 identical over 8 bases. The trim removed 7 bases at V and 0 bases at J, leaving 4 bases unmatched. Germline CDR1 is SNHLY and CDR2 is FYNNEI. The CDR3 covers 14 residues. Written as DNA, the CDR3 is TGTGCCAGCACCTGGACAGGGATGAACACTGAAGCTTTCTTT. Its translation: CASTWTGMNTEAFF.

CDR3 region: CAGTGDGGELFF. The CDR3 region has the DNA TGTGCTGGGACAGGGGACGGCGGGGAGCTGTTTTTT. This sequence joins TRBV19 and TRBJ2-2, with 10 positions matching TRBD1. Germline V lookup: CDR1 LNHDA, CDR2 SQIVND (reference sequence). CDR3 size: 12 residues.